This T cell receptor (beta chain) stems from a study of vaccination effects on CD4 cells after COVID-19. In the case of this clone: Its target is not known.

Produced via immunoSEQ multiplex PCR; TCRdb's table is partial and in-frame only. The table has some 46,000 clones, over 65% seen once. Germline V gene data show CDR1 as SGHAT and CDR2 as FQDESV (reference sequence). The CDR3 has 15 amino acids. The J segment lost 4 bases and the V segment lost 7 bases, leaving 10 bases of the junction unmatched. Scientists isolated CD4+ T cells after a roughly ten-day culture period ended. Confirmation by PCR established that the person had SARS-CoV-2 infection between March and December 2020. Two-dose BNT162b2 or mRNA-1273 vaccination was given to participants. The sequence was collected from a human donor who had a prior SARS-CoV-2 infection. Sequencing used CD4+ T cells from PBMCs cultured without peptide, obtained after COVID-19 vaccination. The rearrangement uses TRBV11-1 and TRBJ2-1, with 7 bases lining up with TRBD1. The DNA of the CDR3 is TGTGCCAGCAACGCCAGACAGGGAGTGTACAATGAGCAGTTCTTC. This codes for CASNARQGVYNEQFF.